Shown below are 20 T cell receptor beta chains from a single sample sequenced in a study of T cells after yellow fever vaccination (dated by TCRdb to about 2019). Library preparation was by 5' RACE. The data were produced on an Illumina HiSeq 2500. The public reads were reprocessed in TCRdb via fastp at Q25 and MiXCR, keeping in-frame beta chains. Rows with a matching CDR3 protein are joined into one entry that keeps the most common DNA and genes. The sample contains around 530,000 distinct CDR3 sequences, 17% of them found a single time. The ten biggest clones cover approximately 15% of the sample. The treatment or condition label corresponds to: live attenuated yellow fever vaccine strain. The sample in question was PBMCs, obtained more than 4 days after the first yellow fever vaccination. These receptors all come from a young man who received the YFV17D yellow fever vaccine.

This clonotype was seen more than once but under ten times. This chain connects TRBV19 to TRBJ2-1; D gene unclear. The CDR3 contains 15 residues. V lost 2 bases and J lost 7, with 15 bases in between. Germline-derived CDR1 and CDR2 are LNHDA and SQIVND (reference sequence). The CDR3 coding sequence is TGTGCCAGTAGTATAAGCCCATCTCTTGGAAATGAGCAGTTCTTC. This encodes CASSISPSLGNEQFF.

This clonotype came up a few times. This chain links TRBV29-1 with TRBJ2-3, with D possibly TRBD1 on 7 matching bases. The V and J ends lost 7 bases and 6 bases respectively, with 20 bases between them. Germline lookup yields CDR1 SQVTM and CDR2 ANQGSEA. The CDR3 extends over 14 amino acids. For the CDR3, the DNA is TGCAGCGGTCGGGACAGAGGAGGGAGGGATACGCAGTATTTT. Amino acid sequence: CSGRDRGGRDTQYF.

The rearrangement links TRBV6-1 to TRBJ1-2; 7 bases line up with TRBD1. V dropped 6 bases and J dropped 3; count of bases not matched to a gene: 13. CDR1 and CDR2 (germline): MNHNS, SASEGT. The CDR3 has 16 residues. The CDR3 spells CASSPGQVQHHYGYTF. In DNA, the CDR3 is TGTGCCAGCAGCCCAGGACAGGTCCAGCATCACTATGGCTACACCTTC.

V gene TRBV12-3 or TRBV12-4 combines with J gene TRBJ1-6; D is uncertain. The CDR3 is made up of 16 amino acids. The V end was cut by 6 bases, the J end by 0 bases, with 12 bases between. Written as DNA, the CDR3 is TGTGCCAGCAGACGAAATCCCAGCTCCTATAATTCACCCCTCCACTTT. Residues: CASRRNPSSYNSPLHF.

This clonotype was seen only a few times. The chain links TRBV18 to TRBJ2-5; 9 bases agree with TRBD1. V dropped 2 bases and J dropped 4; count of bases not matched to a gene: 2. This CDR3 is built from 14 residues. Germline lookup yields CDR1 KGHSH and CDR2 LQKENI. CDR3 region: CASSPLDRGETQYF. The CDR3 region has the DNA TGTGCCAGCTCACCATTGGACAGGGGAGAGACCCAGTACTTC.

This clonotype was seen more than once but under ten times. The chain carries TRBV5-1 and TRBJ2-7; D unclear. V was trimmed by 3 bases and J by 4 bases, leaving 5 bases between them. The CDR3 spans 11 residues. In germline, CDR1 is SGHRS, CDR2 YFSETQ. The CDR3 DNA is TGCGCCAGCAGCTCGGAGTACGAGCAGTACTTC. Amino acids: CASSSEYEQYF.

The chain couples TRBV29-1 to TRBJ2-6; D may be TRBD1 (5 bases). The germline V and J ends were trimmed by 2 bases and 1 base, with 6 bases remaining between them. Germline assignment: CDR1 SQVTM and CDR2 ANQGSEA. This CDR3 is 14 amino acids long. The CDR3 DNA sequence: TGCAGCGTTGAACAGGGATCTGGGGCCAACGTCCTGACTTTC. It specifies CSVEQGSGANVLTF.

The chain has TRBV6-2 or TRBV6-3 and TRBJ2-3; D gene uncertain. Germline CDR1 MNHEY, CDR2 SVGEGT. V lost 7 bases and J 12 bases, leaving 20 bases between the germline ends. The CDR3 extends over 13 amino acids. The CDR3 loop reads CASTFNPTRTQYF. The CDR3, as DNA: TGTGCCAGCACCTTTAACCCGACCAGAACACAGTATTTT.

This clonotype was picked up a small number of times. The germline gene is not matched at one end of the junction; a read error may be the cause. CDR3 DNA sequence: TGTGCCACCAGTCGTTGGAAAGTCCAACAGACCCAGTACTTC. This sequence encodes CATSRWKVQQTQYF. The rearrangement uses TRBV2 and TRBJ2-5; D is unclear. The germline V gene encodes CDR1 SNHLY and CDR2 FYNNEI. This CDR3 is built from 14 residues.

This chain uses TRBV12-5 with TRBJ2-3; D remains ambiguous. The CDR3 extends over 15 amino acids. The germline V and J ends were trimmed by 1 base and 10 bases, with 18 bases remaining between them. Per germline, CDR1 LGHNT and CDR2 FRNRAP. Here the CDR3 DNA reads TGTGCTAGTGGTTTGGGCCCGACGTCCGCCGAGGCGCAGTATTTT. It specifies CASGLGPTSAEAQYF.

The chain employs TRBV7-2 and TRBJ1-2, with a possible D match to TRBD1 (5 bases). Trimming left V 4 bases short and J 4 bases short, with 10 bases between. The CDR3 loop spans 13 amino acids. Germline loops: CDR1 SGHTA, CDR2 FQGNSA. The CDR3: CASSSGASYGYTF. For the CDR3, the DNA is TGTGCCAGCAGCTCTGGGGCATCCTATGGCTACACCTTC.

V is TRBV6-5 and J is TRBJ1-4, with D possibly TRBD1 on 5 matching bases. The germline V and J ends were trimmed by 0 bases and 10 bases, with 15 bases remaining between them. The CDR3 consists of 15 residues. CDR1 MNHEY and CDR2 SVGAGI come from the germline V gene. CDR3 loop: CASSYSRQGRRKLFF. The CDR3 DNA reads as TGTGCCAGCAGTTACTCGAGGCAGGGAAGGAGAAAACTGTTTTTT.

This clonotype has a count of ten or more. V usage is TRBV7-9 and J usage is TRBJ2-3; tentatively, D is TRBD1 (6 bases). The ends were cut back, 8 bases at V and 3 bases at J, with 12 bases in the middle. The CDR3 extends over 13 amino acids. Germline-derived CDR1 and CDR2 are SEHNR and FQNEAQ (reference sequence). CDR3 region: CASLGRGTDTQYF. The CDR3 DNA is TGTGCCAGCCTAGGCAGGGGTACAGATACGCAGTATTTT.

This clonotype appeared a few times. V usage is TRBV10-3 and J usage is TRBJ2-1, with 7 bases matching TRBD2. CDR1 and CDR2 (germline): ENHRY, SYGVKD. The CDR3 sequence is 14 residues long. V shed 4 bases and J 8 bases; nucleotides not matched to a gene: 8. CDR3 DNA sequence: TGTGCCATCAGTGCGCAGGCGGGGGTCGATGAGCAGTTCTTC. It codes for CAISAQAGVDEQFF.

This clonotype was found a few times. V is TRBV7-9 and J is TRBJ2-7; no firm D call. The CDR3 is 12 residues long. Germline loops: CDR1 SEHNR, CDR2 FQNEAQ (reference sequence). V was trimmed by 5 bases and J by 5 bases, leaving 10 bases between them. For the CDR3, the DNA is TGTGCCAGCAGCCGAGACGGTGACGAGCAGTACGTC. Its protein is CASSRDGDEQYV.

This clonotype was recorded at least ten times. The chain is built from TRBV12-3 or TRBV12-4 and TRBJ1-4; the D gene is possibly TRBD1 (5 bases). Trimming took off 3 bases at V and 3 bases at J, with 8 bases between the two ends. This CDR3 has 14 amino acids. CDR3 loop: CASSFAGPNEKLFF. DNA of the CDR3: TGTGCCAGCAGTTTCGCAGGGCCTAATGAAAAACTGTTTTTT.

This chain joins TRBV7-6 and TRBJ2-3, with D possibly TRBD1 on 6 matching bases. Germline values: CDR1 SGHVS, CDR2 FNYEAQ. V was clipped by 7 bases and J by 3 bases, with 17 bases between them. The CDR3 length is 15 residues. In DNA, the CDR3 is TGTGCCAGCACCACCGAGGGGGTGACTACAGATACGCAGTATTTT. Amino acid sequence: CASTTEGVTTDTQYF. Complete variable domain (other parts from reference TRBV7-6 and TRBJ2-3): GAGVSQSPRYKVTKRGQDVALRCDPISGHVSLYWYRQALGQGPEFLTYFNYEAQQDKSGLPNDRFSAERPEGSISTLTIQRTEQRDSAMYRCASTTEGVTTDTQYFGPGTRLTVL.

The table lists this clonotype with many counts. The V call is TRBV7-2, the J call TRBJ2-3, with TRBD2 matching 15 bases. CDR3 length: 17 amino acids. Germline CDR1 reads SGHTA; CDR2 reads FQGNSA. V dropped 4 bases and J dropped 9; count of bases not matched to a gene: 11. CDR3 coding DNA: TGTGCCAGCAGCTATACCGGGACTAGCGGGGGGCTGGGGACGCAGTATTTT. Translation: CASSYTGTSGGLGTQYF.

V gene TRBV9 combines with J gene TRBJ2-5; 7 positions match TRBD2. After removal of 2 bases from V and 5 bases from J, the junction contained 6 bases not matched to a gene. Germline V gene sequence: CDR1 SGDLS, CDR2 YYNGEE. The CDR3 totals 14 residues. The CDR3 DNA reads TGTGCCAGCAGCGTTCAGCTCGGGGGGGAGACCCAGTACTTC. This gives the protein CASSVQLGGETQYF.

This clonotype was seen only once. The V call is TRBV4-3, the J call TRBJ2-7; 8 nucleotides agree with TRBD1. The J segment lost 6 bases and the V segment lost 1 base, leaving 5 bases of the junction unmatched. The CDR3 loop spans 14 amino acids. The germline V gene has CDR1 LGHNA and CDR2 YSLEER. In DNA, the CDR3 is TGCGCCAGCAGCCAAGGGGACAGGTTCGGCGAGCAGTACGTC. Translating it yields CASSQGDRFGEQYV.